This is a list of T cell receptor beta chains from one sample in a study of Ad26.COV2.S vaccination and SARS-CoV-2 variants. Produced via immunoSEQ multiplex PCR; TCRdb's table is partial and in-frame only. This table holds about 320,000 clones, 70% to 90% found once. The sample consisted of peripheral blood, taken in a trial of Ad26.COV2.S vaccine versus placebo. The receptors were sampled from a person between 18 and 65 years old who received the Ad26.COV2.S COVID-19 vaccine or a placebo. The CDR3 runs from the conserved cysteine through the conserved F or W. The D gene is left open where the match is weak. Size values are once, few and many counts, or a class for expanded clones, and some rows have none.

D gene	J gene	V gene	clone size	CDR3 protein	CDR3 DNA
.	TRBJ1-2	TRBV6-5	.	CASSYSEERNGYTF	TGTGCCAGCAGTTACTCGGAGGAACGGAATGGCTACACCTTC
TRBD1	TRBJ2-2	TRBV30	.	CAWMTGAQRNTGELFF	TGTGCCTGGATGACAGGGGCGCAAAGGAATACCGGGGAGCTGTTTTTT
.	TRBJ1-2	TRBV7-9	.	CASRGVSYYGYTF	TGTGCCAGCAGAGGGGTCTCTTACTATGGCTACACCTTC
.	TRBJ1-1	TRBV15	many	CATNDRNTEAFF	TGTGCCACCAATGACAGAAACACTGAAGCTTTCTTT
.	TRBJ1-1	TRBV3-1/TRBV3-2	.	CASSQDGRGAEAFF	TGTGCCAGCAGCCAAGATGGACGAGGAGCAGAAGCTTTCTTT
.	TRBJ2-2	TRBV11-3	.	CASSLGVENTGELFF	TGTGCCAGCAGCTTAGGGGTTGAGAACACCGGGGAGCTGTTTTTT
.	TRBJ1-1	TRBV11-2	.	CASSLVPLNTEAFF	TGTGCCAGCAGCTTAGTCCCGTTGAACACTGAAGCTTTCTTT
.	TRBJ2-1	TRBV6-5	.	CASSFTRSSYNEQFF	TGTGCCAGCAGCTTTACCCGGAGCTCCTACAATGAGCAGTTCTTC
.	TRBJ2-2	TRBV6-5	few	CASRETGELFF	TGTGCCAGCAGGGAGACCGGGGAGCTGTTTTTT
TRBD1	TRBJ1-1	TRBV5-1	.	CASSPGTVNTEAFF	TGCGCCAGCAGTCCTGGGACAGTGAACACTGAAGCTTTCTTT
.	TRBJ1-6	TRBV15	.	CATSRDVDSPLHF	TGTGCCACCAGCAGAGATGTAGATTCACCCCTCCACTTT
TRBD1	TRBJ1-2	TRBV5-1	.	CASSTQTGFDRGYTF	TGCGCCAGCAGTACCCAGACAGGGTTCGATCGGGGCTACACCTTC
.	TRBJ1-2	TRBV6-2/TRBV6-3	.	CASSYGYHGYTF	TGTGCCAGCAGTTACGGGTACCATGGCTACACCTTC
.	TRBJ2-5	TRBV12-3/TRBV12-4	once	CASSFSAGKTQYF	TGTGCCAGCAGTTTCAGTGCAGGGAAGACCCAGTACTTC
TRBD1	TRBJ1-2	TRBV6-5	.	CASSPGTDNYGYTF	TGTGCCTCTTCCCCCGGGACAGACAACTATGGCTACACCTTC
.	TRBJ2-3	TRBV27	.	CASSYEWAGSTDTQYF	TGTGCCAGCAGTTACGAGTGGGCAGGCAGCACAGATACGCAGTATTTT
TRBD1	TRBJ1-6	TRBV4-1	.	CASSPGQGAKYNSPLHF	TGCGCCAGCAGCCCTGGACAGGGGGCGAAGTATAATTCACCCCTCCACTTT
.	TRBJ2-7	TRBV4-1	.	CASSQDPGGVGYEQYF	TGCGCCAGCAGCCAAGATCCTGGGGGAGTAGGGTACGAGCAGTACTTC
TRBD2	TRBJ2-3	TRBV7-2	few	CASSLPAGVGDTQYF	TGTGCCAGCAGCCTCCCGGCGGGGGTGGGAGATACGCAGTATTTT
.	TRBJ1-1	TRBV29-1	few	CSVLDTEAFF	TGCAGCGTCCTCGACACTGAAGCTTTCTTT
.	TRBJ1-1	TRBV7-2	.	CASSLVAMNTEAFF	TGTGCCAGCAGCTTAGTAGCTATGAACACTGAAGCTTTCTTT
.	TRBJ2-2	TRBV2	few	CASSEETTTGELFF	TGTGCCAGCAGTGAAGAGACTACCACCGGGGAGCTGTTTTTT
TRBD1	TRBJ1-3	TRBV5-4	few	CASSYPGTGTGNTIYF	TGTGCCAGCAGCTATCCCGGGACAGGGACTGGAAACACCATATATTTT
.	TRBJ1-1	TRBV5-1	.	CASSSGRLETEAFF	TGCGCCAGCAGCTCTGGTAGGCTGGAGACTGAAGCTTTCTTT
TRBD2	TRBJ2-1	TRBV5-1	.	CASSLDLAGPNEQFF	TGCGCCAGCAGCTTGGACCTAGCGGGGCCCAATGAGCAGTTCTTC